A single sample gave rise to the 17 T cell receptor beta chains below, sequenced in a study of blood T cell repertoires in COVID-19. The protocol was immunoSEQ multiplex PCR, while the TCRdb copy is restricted to in-frame clones and leaves out a portion. The data show some 220,000 clones, with 84% seen just once and around 9.5% held by the top ten. The sample taken for sequencing was peripheral blood. These receptors were collected from a man aged 50 to 60 with active or convalescent COVID-19.

The genes are TRBV4-3 and TRBJ2-1; 8 bases agree with TRBD2. The V segment lost 4 bases and the J segment 7 bases; nucleotides outside the gene matches: 9. The germline gives CDR1 LGHNA, CDR2 YSLEER. The CDR3 runs 15 residues. The CDR3 is CASSRGRGGRNEQFF. CDR3 DNA: TGCGCCAGCAGCCGAGGACGGGGGGGCCGTAATGAGCAGTTCTTC.

CDR3 bases: TGTGCCAGCAGCTCTGGGACAGGCCCAAGCGAGCAGTACGTC. Translating it yields CASSSGTGPSEQYV. The chain joins TRBV5-6 to TRBJ2-7; TRBD1 aligns across 8 bases. V was clipped by 3 bases and J by 6 bases; unmatched bases: 8. CDR1 and CDR2 from the germline V gene are SGHDT and YYEEEE. This CDR3 spans 14 amino acids.

This clone was picked up a small number of times. The rearrangement uses TRBV5-4 and TRBJ2-1, with D maybe TRBD2 (5 bases). V lost 0 bases and J 5 bases, leaving 9 bases between the germline ends. There are 14 residues in the CDR3. Germline CDR1 and CDR2: SGHNT and YYREEE (reference sequence). CDR3 DNA sequence: TGTGCCAGCAGCTTGGTGGGAGTCGACAATGAGCAGTTCTTC. It encodes CASSLVGVDNEQFF.

This clone was seen more than once but under ten times. The J gene is TRBJ1-2, the V gene TRBV2; D is perhaps TRBD1 (6 bases). V shed 8 bases and J shed 1 base, with 14 bases lying between them. This CDR3 is 14 amino acids long. CDR1 is SNHLY, CDR2 FYNNEI, per germline. The CDR3 DNA is TGTGCCAGCGCGTTGGACAGCGTTAACTATGGCTACACCTTC. Translation gives CASALDSVNYGYTF.

This clone was seen only once. The chain couples TRBV10-3 to TRBJ2-6, with a tentative D call TRBD2 (5 bases). V lost 6 bases, J lost 0 bases, and 12 bases lay in between. This CDR3 is 16 amino acids long. Germline CDR1 ENHRY, CDR2 SYGVKD. CDR3 in DNA: TGTGCCATCAGAGTCGAGGGCCGCTCTGGGGCCAACGTCCTGACTTTC. It translates to CAIRVEGRSGANVLTF.

The chain combines TRBV24-1 with TRBJ2-1; D might be TRBD2 (6 bases). The CDR3 consists of 14 residues. Trimming took 4 bases from V and 6 from J, leaving 12 bases between them. The germline V gene encodes CDR1 KGHDR and CDR2 SFDVKD. In DNA form, the CDR3 reads TGTGCCACCAGTGACTACGGGGGAACCAATGAGCAGTTCTTC. Residues: CATSDYGGTNEQFF.

V usage is TRBV5-6 and J usage is TRBJ1-2, with D unresolved. The CDR3 loop spans 12 amino acids. Germline CDR1 reads SGHDT; CDR2 reads YYEEEE. Between the trimmed V and J ends, which lost 1 base and 6 bases, there was a span of 7 bases. This CDR3 reads CASSLKHHGYTF. The CDR3 DNA follows: TGTGCCAGCAGCTTGAAACACCATGGCTACACCTTC.

The chain recombines TRBV9 with TRBJ2-7; weak D call: TRBD2 (6 bases). This CDR3 comprises 14 residues. Germline V gene data show CDR1 as SGDLS and CDR2 as YYNGEE. V was pared by 1 base and J by 5 bases, with 13 bases between. The CDR3 is CASSVSGVPDEQYF. CDR3 DNA: TGTGCCAGCAGCGTATCGGGGGTGCCCGACGAGCAGTACTTC. The whole variable domain, filled in from reference TRBV9 and TRBJ2-7, reads DSGVTQTPKHLITATGQRVTLRCSPRSGDLSVYWYQQSLDQGLQFLIQYYNGEERAKGNILERFSAQQFPDLHSELNLSSLELGDSALYFCASSVSGVPDEQYFGPGTRLTVT.

The chain employs TRBV7-2 and TRBJ2-7; D might be TRBD1 (6 bases). CDR3 length equals 15 residues. Trimming pared 5 bases from V and 0 bases from J, leaving 14 bases between. Germline assignment: CDR1 SGHTA and CDR2 FQGNSA. The CDR3 region has the DNA TGTGCCAGCAGCCTAGAGACAGGACTCTCCTACGAGCAGTACTTC. As protein: CASSLETGLSYEQYF. Based on the CDR3 plus reference TRBV7-2 and TRBJ2-7, the full variable domain is GAGVSQSPSNKVTEKGKDVELRCDPISGHTALYWYRQSLGQGLEFLIYFQGNSAPDKSGLPSDRFSAERTGGSVSTLTIQRTQQEDSAVYLCASSLETGLSYEQYFGPGTRLTVT.

This chain joins TRBV5-1 and TRBJ2-7, with TRBD2 identical over 9 bases. The CDR3 has 15 amino acids. V gave up 4 bases and J gave up 1 base; unmatched junction bases: 6. Looked up from germline, CDR1 is SGHRS and CDR2 is YFSETQ. CDR3 bases: TGCGCCAGCAGCCCGGGGACTAGCTCTTCCTACGAGCAGTACTTC. Protein sequence: CASSPGTSSSYEQYF.

The chain is built from TRBV24-1 and TRBJ2-1, with 7 bases aligning to TRBD1. CDR1 is KGHDR and CDR2 is SFDVKD in the germline V gene. The CDR3 extends over 15 amino acids. Losses at the gene ends were 3 bases for V and 5 bases for J; bases not matched to a gene: 6. CDR3 loop: CATSDNRDRNNEQFF. CDR3 DNA: TGTGCCACCAGTGATAACCGGGACAGAAACAATGAGCAGTTCTTC.

Written as DNA, the CDR3 is TGTGCCAGCAGCCACCCTGAGGGCGGCCACTCTGGAAACACCATATATTTT. Its protein is CASSHPEGGHSGNTIYF. V usage is TRBV3-1 (or the pseudogene TRBV3-2) and J usage is TRBJ1-3, with D uncertain. This CDR3 has 17 amino acids. The V end was cut by 3 bases, the J end by 0 bases, with 15 bases between. Germline V gene sequence: CDR1 LGHDT, CDR2 YNNKEL (reference sequence).

The rearrangement links TRBV29-1 to TRBJ1-1, with 9 positions matching TRBD1. V lost 7 bases, J lost 4 bases, and 4 bases stayed unmatched. This CDR3 has 12 amino acids. The V gene's germline CDR1 is SQVTM and CDR2 ANQGSEA. CDR3: CSARQGVTEAFF. CDR3 DNA sequence: TGCAGCGCCCGACAGGGGGTCACTGAAGCTTTCTTT.

The J gene is TRBJ2-1, the V gene TRBV21-1; the table assigns TRBD1, which was not confirmed against the DNA. TRBV21-1 is a known pseudogene. The CDR3 runs 17 residues. The CDR3 sequence is CASSNRAQGEHYNEQFF. The DNA for the CDR3 is TGTGCCAGCAGCAACCGTGCACAGGGGGAGCACTACAATGAGCAGTTCTTC.

This clone was detected only once. The genes are TRBV5-8 and TRBJ2-7; weak D call: TRBD1 (5 bases). CDR3 size: 14 residues. The germline V and J ends were trimmed by 0 bases and 3 bases, with 10 bases remaining between them. Per the germline V gene, CDR1 is SGHTS and CDR2 is YDEGEE. The CDR3 nucleotides read TGTGCCAGCAGCTTGGCAGGACACCTCTACGAGCAGTACTTC. It specifies CASSLAGHLYEQYF.

The chain combines TRBV19 with TRBJ2-1; 10 positions agree with TRBD1. Per the germline V gene, CDR1 is LNHDA and CDR2 is SQIVND (reference sequence). Unmatched junction bases numbered 6, after V lost 6 bases and J lost 7 bases. This CDR3 contains 14 residues. The CDR3 loop reads CASRDRGHDNEQFF. The CDR3 nucleotides read TGTGCCAGTAGAGACAGGGGGCATGATAATGAGCAGTTCTTC. The whole variable domain, remainder taken from reference TRBV19 and TRBJ2-1, is DGGITQSPKYLFRKEGQNVTLSCEQNLNHDAMYWYRQDPGQGLRLIYYSQIVNDFQKGDIAEGYSVSREKKESFPLTVTSAQKNPTAFYLCASRDRGHDNEQFFGPGTRLTVL.

The gene calls are TRBV7-2 and TRBJ2-7, with D perhaps TRBD2 (6 bases). Germline V gene data show CDR1 as SGHTA and CDR2 as FQGNSA. The length of the CDR3 is 16 residues. Trimming took 3 bases from V and 3 from J, leaving 18 bases between them. This CDR3 is CASSFTGAGHYYEQYF. The CDR3 DNA reads TGTGCCAGCAGCTTCACCGGGGCGGGGCACTACTACGAGCAGTACTTC. Supplemented by reference TRBV7-2 and TRBJ2-7, the full variable domain reads GAGVSQSPSNKVTEKGKDVELRCDPISGHTALYWYRQSLGQGLEFLIYFQGNSAPDKSGLPSDRFSAERTGGSVSTLTIQRTQQEDSAVYLCASSFTGAGHYYEQYFGPGTRLTVT.